This entry lists 5 T cell receptor beta chains sequenced from one sample in a study of human thymus T cells. The repertoire was sequenced with immunoSEQ multiplex PCR; TCRdb's copy has only in-frame clones and lacks some. This table has approximately 40,000 clones, 94% appearing once. Sample: blood. These receptors all stem from a boy in the first two years of life with a congenital heart defect but otherwise immunologically healthy.

The chain combines TRBV5-4 with TRBJ2-7; maybe TRBD2 (7 bases). Germline V gene lookup returns CDR1 SGHNT and CDR2 YYREEE (reference sequence). This CDR3 contains 16 residues. Trimming stripped 4 bases from V and 7 bases from J, with 24 bases between. The chain's CDR3 is CASSLNPGRGGPEQYF. CDR3 nucleotide sequence: TGTGCCAGCAGCCTAAACCCCGGTAGGGGGGGGCCGGAGCAGTACTTC.

V and J are TRBV9 and TRBJ1-2; 10 nucleotides match TRBD1. Trimming removed 0 bases from V and 4 bases from J; junction bases left unmatched: 0. Per germline, CDR1 SGDLS and CDR2 YYNGEE. The CDR3 is made up of 14 amino acids. The DNA for the CDR3 is TGTGCCAGCAGCGTAGGGACAGGGGGCTATGGCTACACCTTC. Translation gives CASSVGTGGYGYTF.

V gene TRBV4-2 combines with J gene TRBJ2-1, with 13 nucleotides matching TRBD2. Germline CDR1 LGHNA, CDR2 YNFKEQ. The J segment lost 9 bases and the V segment lost 3 bases, leaving 8 bases of the junction unmatched. The CDR3 runs 16 residues. CDR3 residues: CASSQGLAGPRSEQFF. The CDR3 coding sequence is TGTGCCAGCAGCCAGGGACTAGCGGGGCCTAGGAGTGAGCAGTTCTTC.

The V call is TRBV7-2, the J call TRBJ2-3, with D possibly called TRBD1 or TRBD2 (6 bases each). The CDR3 loop spans 15 amino acids. Germline V gene lookup returns CDR1 SGHTA and CDR2 FQGNSA. V was pared by 5 bases and J by 0 bases, with 12 bases between. The CDR3 region is CASSPYGGSTDTQYF. The CDR3 DNA reads TGTGCCAGCAGCCCCTACGGGGGCAGCACAGATACGCAGTATTTT. Full variable domain (missing parts from reference TRBV7-2 and TRBJ2-3): GAGVSQSPSNKVTEKGKDVELRCDPISGHTALYWYRQSLGQGLEFLIYFQGNSAPDKSGLPSDRFSAERTGGSVSTLTIQRTQQEDSAVYLCASSPYGGSTDTQYFGPGTRLTVL.

The genes are TRBV5-6 and TRBJ1-2, with D tentatively TRBD1 (6 bases). V lost 4 bases to trimming and J lost 4 bases, with 14 bases between them. The CDR3 length is 14 residues. CDR1 is SGHDT and CDR2 is YYEEEE in the germline V gene. CDR3 region: CASSLGQILYGYTF. The CDR3 bases are TGTGCCAGCAGCCTAGGACAGATTCTCTATGGCTACACCTTC.